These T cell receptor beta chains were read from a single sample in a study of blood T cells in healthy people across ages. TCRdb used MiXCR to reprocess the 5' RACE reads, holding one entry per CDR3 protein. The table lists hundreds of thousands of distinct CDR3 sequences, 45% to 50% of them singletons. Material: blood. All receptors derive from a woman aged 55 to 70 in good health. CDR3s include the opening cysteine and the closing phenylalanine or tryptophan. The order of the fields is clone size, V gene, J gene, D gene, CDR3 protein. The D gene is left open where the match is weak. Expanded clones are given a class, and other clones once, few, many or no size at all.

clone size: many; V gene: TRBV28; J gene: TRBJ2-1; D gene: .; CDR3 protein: CATRGRGALNEQFF
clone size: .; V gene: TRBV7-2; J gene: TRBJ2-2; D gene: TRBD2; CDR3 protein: CASSLGVRLAAGELFF
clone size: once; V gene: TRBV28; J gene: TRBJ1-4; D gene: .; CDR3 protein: CASSRPEATNEKLFF
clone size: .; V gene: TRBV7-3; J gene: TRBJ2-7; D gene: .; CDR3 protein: CASSSEQGRENEQYF
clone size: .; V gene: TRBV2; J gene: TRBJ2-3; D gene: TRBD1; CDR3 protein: CANSRGLADTQYF
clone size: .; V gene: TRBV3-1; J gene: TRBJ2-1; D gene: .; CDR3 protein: CASSRPGRALDNEQFF
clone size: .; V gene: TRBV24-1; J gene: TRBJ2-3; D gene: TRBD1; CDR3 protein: CATSDFPGQGTDTQYF
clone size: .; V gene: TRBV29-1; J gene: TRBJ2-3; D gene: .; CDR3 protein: CSVGDFLIYTDTQYF
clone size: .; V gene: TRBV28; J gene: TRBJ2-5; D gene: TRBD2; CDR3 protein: CASSLRTSGRRETQYF
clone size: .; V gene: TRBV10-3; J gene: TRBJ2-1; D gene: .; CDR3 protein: CAIRGSGTNNEQFF
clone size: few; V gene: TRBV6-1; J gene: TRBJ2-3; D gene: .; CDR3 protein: CASSEQAGYTDTQYF
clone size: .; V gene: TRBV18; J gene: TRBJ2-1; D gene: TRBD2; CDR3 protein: CASSPPSSGRANYEQFF
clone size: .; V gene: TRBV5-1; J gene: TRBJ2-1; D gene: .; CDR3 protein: CASSDSTSFDEQFF
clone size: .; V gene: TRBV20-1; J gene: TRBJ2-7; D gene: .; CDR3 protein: CSASPDSNEQYF
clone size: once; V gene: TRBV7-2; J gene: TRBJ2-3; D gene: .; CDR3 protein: CASTVRGAGGTDTQYF
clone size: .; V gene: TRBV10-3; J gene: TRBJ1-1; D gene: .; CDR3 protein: CAISGKGKDTEAFF